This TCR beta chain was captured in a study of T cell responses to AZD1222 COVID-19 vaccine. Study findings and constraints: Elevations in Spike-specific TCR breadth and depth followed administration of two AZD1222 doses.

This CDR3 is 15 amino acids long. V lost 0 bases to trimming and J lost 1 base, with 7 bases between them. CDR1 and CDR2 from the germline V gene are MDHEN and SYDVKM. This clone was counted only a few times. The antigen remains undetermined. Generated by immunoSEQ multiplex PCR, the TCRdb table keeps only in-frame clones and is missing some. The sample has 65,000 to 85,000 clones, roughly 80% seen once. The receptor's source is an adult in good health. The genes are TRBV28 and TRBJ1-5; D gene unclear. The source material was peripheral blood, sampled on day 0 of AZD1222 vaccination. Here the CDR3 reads CASSLWTSSNQPQHF. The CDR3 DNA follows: TGTGCCAGCAGTTTATGGACCTCAAGCAATCAGCCCCAGCATTTT.